A selection of T cell receptor beta chains follows, all from one sample in a study of blood T cell repertoires in COVID-19. Measured with immunoSEQ multiplex PCR; TCRdb has only the in-frame clones, and not every one. The sample contains about 92,000 clones, less than 75% of which appear only once. Sequenced material: peripheral blood. Receptors were obtained from a woman aged 55-69 years in a cohort sampled during active or convalescent COVID-19. The CDR3 runs from the conserved cysteine through the conserved F or W.

J: TRBJ1-1
V: TRBV7-2
CDR3: CASSLDTGSTAEAFF

J: TRBJ2-1
V: TRBV4-3
CDR3: CASRRRTGGFDEQFF

J: TRBJ2-7
V: TRBV1
CDR3: CTSETSGDYEQYF

J: TRBJ2-7
V: TRBV21-1
CDR3: CASSLHHRDREGCVNEQYF

J: TRBJ1-4
V: TRBV10-3
CDR3: CAIKSGGTNEKLFF

J: TRBJ1-1
V: TRBV11-2
CDR3: CASSLGGGNTEAFF

J: TRBJ2-7
V: TRBV5-6
CDR3: CASSLGTFYEQYF

J: TRBJ1-2
V: TRBV2
CDR3: CASKGGKDYGYTF

J: TRBJ1-6
V: TRBV5-1
CDR3: CASSPGQGNSPLHF

J: TRBJ1-5
V: TRBV28
CDR3: CASSSGAGQPQHF

J: TRBJ2-1
V: TRBV7-9
CDR3: CASSKWTGGDEQFF

J: TRBJ2-3
V: TRBV7-2
CDR3: CAARSLSTDTQYF

J: TRBJ1-4
V: TRBV6-6
CDR3: CASSYYSGTNEKLFF

J: TRBJ2-1
V: TRBV11-1
CDR3: CASARGDSTQNNEQFF

J: TRBJ2-5
V: TRBV4-2
CDR3: CASSQVATADQETQYF

J: TRBJ2-7
V: TRBV28
CDR3: CASSSRQGPTYEQYF

J: TRBJ2-1
V: TRBV9
CDR3: CASSPYGGAAYNEQFF

J: TRBJ2-5
V: TRBV9
CDR3: CASSVDGTSGEETQYF

J: TRBJ2-7
V: TRBV4-3
CDR3: CASSQDTSYEQYF

J: TRBJ1-3
V: TRBV13
CDR3: CASGLEQSSGNTIYF

J: TRBJ1-1
V: TRBV19
CDR3: CASSSLSGTEAFF

J: TRBJ1-6
V: TRBV9
CDR3: CASSVSGGENSPLHF

J: TRBJ1-5
V: TRBV5-6
CDR3: CASSPDRGQPQHF

J: TRBJ1-5
V: TRBV4-1
CDR3: CASSQDGLWNQPQHF

J: TRBJ1-2
V: TRBV6-2/TRBV6-3
CDR3: CASSYPGQGYGYTF

J: TRBJ2-2
V: TRBV7-6
CDR3: CASSPGQGATGELFF

J: TRBJ1-6
V: TRBV4-1
CDR3: CASSRMQARGYNSPLHF

J: TRBJ1-1
V: TRBV4-1
CDR3: CASQGQVRGGTMNTEAFF

J: TRBJ2-5
V: TRBV15
CDR3: CATSRIPYPARRGETQYF

J: TRBJ2-1
V: TRBV5-1
CDR3: CASGPSGEEFNEQFF

J: TRBJ2-2
V: TRBV5-4
CDR3: CASSRDSRDGELFF

J: TRBJ2-1
V: TRBV19
CDR3: CASSILAGGTNEQFF

J: TRBJ1-2
V: TRBV10-1
CDR3: CASRPTSEGWYGYTF

J: TRBJ2-1
V: TRBV4-1
CDR3: CASSQDKGARGGDNEQFF

J: TRBJ1-1
V: TRBV27
CDR3: CASSPGQGGLMNTEAFF